The source of this TCR beta chain is a study of CD8 T cells in Susac syndrome. Broader study findings: By the study's own acknowledgment, its TCR sequencing and HLA analysis included relatively few individuals.

Random hexamers served to reverse transcribe roughly 0.5 to 1 ug RNA. An immunoSEQ multiplex PCR amplified TCR beta CDR3 over 54 Vbeta and 13 Jbeta. TCRdb reanalysed the immunoSEQ multiplex PCR reads using MiXCR and keeps one entry per CDR3 protein. The sample holds about 440,000 distinct CDR3 sequences, more than 70% seen once. V was clipped by 4 bases and J by 1 base, with 13 bases between them. The length of the CDR3 is 15 residues. The T cells that were sequenced for TCR beta were CD8+ and CD4+ cells from blood. The TEMRA cells underwent FACS enrichment, while the CD8+ and CD4+ T cells underwent negative isolation. Notes on this clonotype: What it binds is not known.

The TCR originated in a human donor with multiple sclerosis. The chain joins TRBV12-3 or TRBV12-4 to TRBJ2-5; possibly TRBD1 or TRBD2 for D (5 bases each). Sequences were obtained from CD8+ T cells from PBMCs. The CDR3: CASSSALGVQETQYF. In DNA form, the CDR3 reads TGTGCCAGCAGTTCCGCACTAGGGGTCCAAGAGACCCAGTACTTC.